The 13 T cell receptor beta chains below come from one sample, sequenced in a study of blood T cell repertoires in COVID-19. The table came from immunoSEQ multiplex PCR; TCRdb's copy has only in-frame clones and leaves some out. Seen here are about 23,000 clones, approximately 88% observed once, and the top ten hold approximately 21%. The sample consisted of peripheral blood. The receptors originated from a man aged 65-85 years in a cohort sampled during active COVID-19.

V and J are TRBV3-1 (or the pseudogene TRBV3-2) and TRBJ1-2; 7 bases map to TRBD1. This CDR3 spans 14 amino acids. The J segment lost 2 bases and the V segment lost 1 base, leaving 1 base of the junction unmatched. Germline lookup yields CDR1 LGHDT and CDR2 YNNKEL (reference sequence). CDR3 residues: CASSQADRNYGYTF. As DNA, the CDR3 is TGTGCCAGCAGCCAAGCGGACAGGAACTATGGCTACACCTTC.

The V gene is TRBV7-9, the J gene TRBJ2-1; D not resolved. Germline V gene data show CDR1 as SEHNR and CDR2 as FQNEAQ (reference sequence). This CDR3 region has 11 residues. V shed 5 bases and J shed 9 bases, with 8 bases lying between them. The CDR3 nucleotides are TGTGCCAGCAGCACCGGTAGTGAGCAGTTCTTC. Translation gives CASSTGSEQFF.

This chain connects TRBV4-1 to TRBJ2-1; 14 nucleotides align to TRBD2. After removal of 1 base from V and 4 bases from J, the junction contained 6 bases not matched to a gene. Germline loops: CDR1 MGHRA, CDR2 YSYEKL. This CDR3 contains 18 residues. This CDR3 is CASSQAPRTSGRYNEQFF. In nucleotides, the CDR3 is TGCGCCAGCAGCCAAGCCCCCAGGACTAGCGGGAGGTACAATGAGCAGTTCTTC.

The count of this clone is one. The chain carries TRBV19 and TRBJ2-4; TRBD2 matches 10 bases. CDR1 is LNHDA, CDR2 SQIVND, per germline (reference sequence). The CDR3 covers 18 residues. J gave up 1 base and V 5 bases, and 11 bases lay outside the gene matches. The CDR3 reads CASSAILLAGVAKNIQYF. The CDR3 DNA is TGTGCCAGTAGTGCTATCCTTCTAGCGGGAGTGGCCAAAAACATTCAGTACTTC. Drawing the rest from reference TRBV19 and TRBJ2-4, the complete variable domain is DGGITQSPKYLFRKEGQNVTLSCEQNLNHDAMYWYRQDPGQGLRLIYYSQIVNDFQKGDIAEGYSVSREKKESFPLTVTSAQKNPTAFYLCASSAILLAGVAKNIQYFGAGTRLSVL.

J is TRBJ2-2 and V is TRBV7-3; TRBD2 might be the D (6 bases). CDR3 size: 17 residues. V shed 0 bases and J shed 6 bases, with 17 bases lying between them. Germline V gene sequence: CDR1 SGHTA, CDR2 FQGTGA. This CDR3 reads CASSLTGLAQRAGELFF. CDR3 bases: TGTGCCAGCAGCTTAACGGGGCTAGCGCAAAGGGCCGGGGAGCTGTTTTTT.

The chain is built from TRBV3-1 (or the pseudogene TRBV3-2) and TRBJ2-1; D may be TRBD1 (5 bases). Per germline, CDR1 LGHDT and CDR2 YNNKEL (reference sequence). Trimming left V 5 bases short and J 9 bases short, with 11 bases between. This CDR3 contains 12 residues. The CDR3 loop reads CASSRQGIEQFF. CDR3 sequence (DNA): TGTGCCAGCAGCAGGCAGGGAATTGAGCAGTTCTTC.

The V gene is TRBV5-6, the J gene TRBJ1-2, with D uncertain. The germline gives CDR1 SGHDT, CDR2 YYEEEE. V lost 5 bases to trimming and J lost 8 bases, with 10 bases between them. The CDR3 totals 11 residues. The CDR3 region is CASRERYGYTF. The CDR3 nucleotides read TGTGCCAGCAGGGAGAGGTACGGCTACACCTTC.

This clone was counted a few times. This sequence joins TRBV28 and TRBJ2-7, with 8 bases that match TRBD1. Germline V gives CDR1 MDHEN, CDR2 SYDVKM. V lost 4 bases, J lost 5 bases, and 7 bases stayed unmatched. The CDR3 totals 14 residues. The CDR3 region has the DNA TGTGCCAGCAGTTCCCGGACAGGGCGAAACGAGCAGTACTTC. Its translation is CASSSRTGRNEQYF. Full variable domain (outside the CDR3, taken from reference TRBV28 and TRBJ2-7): DVKVTQSSRYLVKRTGEKVFLECVQDMDHENMFWYRQDPGLGLRLIYFSYDVKMKEKGDIPEGYSVSREKKERFSLILESASTNQTSMYLCASSSRTGRNEQYFGPGTRLTVT.

The CDR3 bases are TGTGCCAGCAGCTCCCGACAGTTCGGAACTAATGAAAAACTGTTTTTT. Protein product: CASSSRQFGTNEKLFF. The chain is built from TRBV7-8 and TRBJ1-4, with D perhaps TRBD1 (5 bases). CDR1 is SGHVS, CDR2 FQNEAQ, per germline. V lost 4 bases to trimming and J lost 1 base, with 13 bases between them. The CDR3 is made up of 16 amino acids.

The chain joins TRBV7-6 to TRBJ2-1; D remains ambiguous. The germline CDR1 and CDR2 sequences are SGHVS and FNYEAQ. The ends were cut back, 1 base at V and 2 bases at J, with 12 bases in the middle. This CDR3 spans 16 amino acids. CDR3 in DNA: TGTGCCAGCAGCTTAGGGTCAGCGCGAGCCTACAATGAGCAGTTCTTC. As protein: CASSLGSARAYNEQFF. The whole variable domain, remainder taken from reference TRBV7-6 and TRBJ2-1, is GAGVSQSPRYKVTKRGQDVALRCDPISGHVSLYWYRQALGQGPEFLTYFNYEAQQDKSGLPNDRFSAERPEGSISTLTIQRTEQRDSAMYRCASSLGSARAYNEQFFGPGTRLTVL.

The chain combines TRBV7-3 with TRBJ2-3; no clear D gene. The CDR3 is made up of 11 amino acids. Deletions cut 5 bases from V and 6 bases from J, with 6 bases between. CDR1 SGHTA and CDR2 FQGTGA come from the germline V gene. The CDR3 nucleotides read TGTGCCAGCAGCCTCTACGATACGCAGTATTTT. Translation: CASSLYDTQYF. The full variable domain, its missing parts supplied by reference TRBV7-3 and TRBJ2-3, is GAGVSQTPSNKVTEKGKYVELRCDPISGHTALYWYRQSLGQGPEFLIYFQGTGAADDSGLPNDRFFAVRPEGSVSTLKIQRTERGDSAVYLCASSLYDTQYFGPGTRLTVL.

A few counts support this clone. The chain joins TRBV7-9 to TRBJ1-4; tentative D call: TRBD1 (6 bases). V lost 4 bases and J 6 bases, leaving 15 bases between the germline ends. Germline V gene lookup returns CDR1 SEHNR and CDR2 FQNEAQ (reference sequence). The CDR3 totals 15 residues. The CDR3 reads CASSSPTGRDEKLFF. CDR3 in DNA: TGTGCCAGCAGCTCCCCTACAGGGAGGGATGAAAAACTGTTTTTT.

As DNA, the CDR3 is TGTGCCAGCAGCTTGGCGGGAGCAGGCACAGATACGCAGTATTTT. It yields the protein CASSLAGAGTDTQYF. This sequence joins TRBV7-2 and TRBJ2-3, with 7 bases fitting TRBD2. The V segment lost 3 bases and the J segment 1 base; nucleotides outside the gene matches: 4. Germline V gene sequence: CDR1 SGHTA, CDR2 FQGNSA. CDR3 size: 15 residues.